The 32 T cell receptor beta chains in this list originate from one sample, sequenced in a study of T cell repertoires in cytomegalovirus infection. In TCRdb, the reads were re-called with MiXCR into one record per CDR3 protein. Among approximately 990,000 distinct CDR3 sequences listed, more than 25% were seen once. These receptors have no known antigen. The sequencing used cultured CD8+ T cells from PBMCs, collected from culture after CMV antigen stimulation. These receptors all stem from a human donor in good health (CMV status not recorded). Some clones in this sample may be carry-over from other donors' samples.

The rearrangement links TRBV6-5 to TRBJ2-1, with a tentative D call TRBD2 (6 bases). Germline lookup yields CDR1 MNHEY and CDR2 SVGAGI. V was pared by 2 bases and J by 2 bases, with 13 bases between. The CDR3 is made up of 16 amino acids. The CDR3 spells CASSYGMGGAYNEQFF. The CDR3 DNA is TGTGCCAGCAGTTACGGAATGGGGGGTGCCTACAATGAGCAGTTCTTC.

This clonotype was picked up a small number of times. The chain combines TRBV28 with TRBJ1-1; D is ambiguous. Trimming pared 6 bases from V and 0 bases from J, leaving 14 bases between. Germline V CDR1 and CDR2: MDHEN, SYDVKM. This CDR3 is built from 15 residues. This CDR3 is CASSQRMGVNTEAFF. CDR3 DNA: TGTGCCAGCAGCCAGCGGATGGGAGTGAACACTGAAGCTTTCTTT.

In this sample, this clonotype turned up a few times. The gene calls are TRBV2 and TRBJ1-2; 11 bases fit TRBD1. The CDR3 contains 16 residues. Germline CDR1 reads SNHLY; CDR2 reads FYNNEI. V shed 3 bases and J 0 bases; nucleotides not matched to a gene: 3. The CDR3 bases are TGTGCCAGCAGTGAGGACAGGGGGCCTCCTAACTATGGCTACACCTTC. It translates to CASSEDRGPPNYGYTF. The full variable domain, rest sourced from reference TRBV2 and TRBJ1-2, is EPEVTQTPSHQVTQMGQEVILRCVPISNHLYFYWYRQILGQKVEFLVSFYNNEISEKSEIFDDQFSVERPDGSNFTLKIRSTKLEDSAMYFCASSEDRGPPNYGYTFGSGTRLTVV.

The chain links TRBV19 to TRBJ2-1, with 8 bases aligning to TRBD2. The CDR3 length is 16 residues. Trimming at V came to 3 bases and at J to 8 bases, leaving 12 bases not matched to a gene. CDR1 is LNHDA, CDR2 SQIVND, per germline (reference sequence). CDR3 sequence reads: CASSMTLGGGPYEQFF. The CDR3 DNA sequence: TGTGCCAGTAGTATGACTCTCGGCGGGGGGCCTTATGAGCAGTTCTTC. Combining the CDR3 with reference TRBV19 and TRBJ2-1 gives the whole variable domain DGGITQSPKYLFRKEGQNVTLSCEQNLNHDAMYWYRQDPGQGLRLIYYSQIVNDFQKGDIAEGYSVSREKKESFPLTVTSAQKNPTAFYLCASSMTLGGGPYEQFFGPGTRLTVL.

V is TRBV12-3 or TRBV12-4 and J is TRBJ1-1; D may be TRBD1 (6 bases). CDR3 length equals 15 residues. Trimming removed 0 bases at V and 3 bases at J, with 11 bases between. CDR3 residues: CASSLAGAGDTEAFF. CDR3 sequence (DNA): TGTGCCAGCAGTTTAGCGGGGGCGGGGGACACTGAAGCTTTCTTT.

This rearrangement joins TRBV19 to TRBJ1-1; maybe TRBD1 (5 bases). Germline assignment: CDR1 LNHDA and CDR2 SQIVND (reference sequence). The CDR3 length is 17 residues. V was pared by 3 bases and J by 1 base, with 18 bases between. In nucleotides, the CDR3 is TGTGCCAGTAGTATTGGGGGGGAGCAGGGTTGGAACACTGAAGCTTTCTTT. Translation: CASSIGGEQGWNTEAFF.

The V and J genes are TRBV5-5 and TRBJ1-5; D ambiguous. CDR3 length: 15 residues. The germline V gene encodes CDR1 SGHKS and CDR2 YYEKEE (reference sequence). Deletions cut 0 bases from V and 5 bases from J, with 12 bases between. The chain's CDR3 is CASSLGELGHQPQHF. DNA for the CDR3: TGTGCCAGCAGCTTGGGGGAATTGGGCCATCAGCCCCAGCATTTT.

For this clonotype: The junction differs from germline at one of its ends, possibly a read error. The chain is built from TRBV27 and TRBJ2-3; D may be TRBD2 (5 bases). CDR1 MNHEY and CDR2 SMNVEV come from the germline V gene (reference sequence). This CDR3 is 12 amino acids long. The CDR3 DNA reads TGTGTCAGCGGCTACCTCACAGATACGCAGTATTTT. Protein: CVSGYLTDTQYF.

This sequence joins TRBV5-6 and TRBJ1-5; D is undetermined. CDR3 size: 16 residues. CDR1 and CDR2 from the germline V gene are SGHDT and YYEEEE. V was shortened by 1 base and J by 4 bases, with 15 bases between the two germline ends. The CDR3 here is CASSLRDFSNNQPQHF. The CDR3 DNA reads TGTGCCAGCAGCTTGCGGGATTTCTCCAATAATCAGCCCCAGCATTTT. The whole variable domain, filled in from reference TRBV5-6 and TRBJ1-5, reads DAGVTQSPTHLIKTRGQQVTLRCSPKSGHDTVSWYQQALGQGPQFIFQYYEEEERQRGNFPDRFSGHQFPNYSSELNVNALLLGDSALYLCASSLRDFSNNQPQHFGDGTRLSIL.

The rearrangement uses TRBV24-1 and TRBJ2-3; D may match TRBD1 or TRBD2 (6 bases each). The V end lost 4 bases, the J end lost 4 bases, and 11 bases lay between the germline ends. Per germline, CDR1 KGHDR and CDR2 SFDVKD. The CDR3 is made up of 14 amino acids. The CDR3 loop reads CATSEYREADTQYF. The CDR3 nucleotides read TGTGCCACCAGTGAATACAGGGAGGCAGATACGCAGTATTTT.

This clonotype was picked up a small number of times. The chain is built from TRBV7-8 and TRBJ1-1; TRBD1 might be the D (6 bases). This CDR3 comprises 16 residues. Per the germline V gene, CDR1 is SGHVS and CDR2 is FQNEAQ. The V gene lost 1 base and the J gene lost 1 base, with 13 bases spanning the gap. The CDR3 is CASSLGGWGANTEAFF. CDR3 sequence (DNA): TGTGCCAGCAGCTTAGGGGGTTGGGGGGCGAACACTGAAGCTTTCTTT. Complete variable domain (other parts from reference TRBV7-8 and TRBJ1-1): GAGVSQSPRYKVAKRGQDVALRCDPISGHVSLFWYQQALGQGPEFLTYFQNEAQLDKSGLPSDRFFAERPEGSVSTLKIQRTQQEDSAVYLCASSLGGWGANTEAFFGQGTRLTVV.

This clonotype appeared a single time. This chain links TRBV29-1 with TRBJ2-5; D is possibly TRBD1 or TRBD2 (5 bases each). The length of the CDR3 is 14 residues. Deletions cut 7 bases from V and 1 base from J, with 16 bases between. CDR1 is SQVTM, CDR2 ANQGSEA, per germline. The CDR3 region is CSGDQVDLQETQYF. The CDR3 coding sequence is TGCAGCGGGGACCAAGTGGACCTCCAAGAGACCCAGTACTTC.

This chain uses TRBV25-1 with TRBJ2-2, with D perhaps matching TRBD1 (5 bases). CDR3 length: 15 residues. CDR1 is MGHDK, CDR2 SYGVNS, per germline. V shed 1 base and J shed 5 bases, with 11 bases lying between them. The CDR3 region is CASSEFSRETGELFF. The CDR3 coding sequence is TGTGCCAGCAGTGAATTCTCCAGGGAAACCGGGGAGCTGTTTTTT.

The rearrangement links TRBV10-3 to TRBJ2-5, with D hard to call. V was cut by 3 bases and J by 2 bases, with 10 bases left in between. The CDR3 consists of 14 residues. Germline V lookup: CDR1 ENHRY, CDR2 SYGVKD. The CDR3 reads CAISEYDRQETQYF. The CDR3 coding sequence is TGTGCCATCAGTGAATACGACCGACAAGAGACCCAGTACTTC.

The sample holds a few counts of this clonotype. The chain combines TRBV12-3 or TRBV12-4 with TRBJ2-3; 8 positions agree with TRBD2. The V and J ends lost 3 bases and 3 bases, in that order; junction bases with no gene match: 11. This CDR3 region has 17 residues. The CDR3 DNA reads as TGTGCCAGCAGTTTCCCCGGGGGGGCCGGGGCGACAGATACGCAGTATTTT. This codes for CASSFPGGAGATDTQYF.

This chain uses TRBV7-9 with TRBJ1-1; D not certain. This CDR3 region has 10 residues. Germline assignment: CDR1 SEHNR and CDR2 FQNEAQ (reference sequence). The germline V and J ends were trimmed by 11 bases and 6 bases, with 10 bases remaining between them. The CDR3 coding sequence is TGTGCCCTAATAGGAGCTGAAGCTTTCTTT. It yields the protein CALIGAEAFF.

The chain has TRBV3-1 and TRBJ1-2, with D tentatively TRBD1 (6 bases). The CDR3 is 16 amino acids. Trimming removed 0 bases at V and 0 bases at J, with 11 bases between. Germline assignment: CDR1 LGHDT and CDR2 YNNKEL (reference sequence). The CDR3 DNA sequence: TGTGCCAGCAGCCAAGATTGGGCAGGGGCTAACTATGGCTACACCTTC. Encoded protein: CASSQDWAGANYGYTF.

Concerning this clonotype: The junction differs from germline at one of its ends, possibly a read error. The rearrangement uses TRBV7-8 and TRBJ2-1; a possible D gene is TRBD1 (5 bases). Per the germline V gene, CDR1 is SGHVS and CDR2 is FQNEAQ. CDR3 length equals 15 residues. Written as DNA, the CDR3 is TGTGCCAGCAGCTTAGGCCAGGGTCGGTACAATGTGCAGTTCTTC. It is translated as CASSLGQGRYNVQFF. Together with reference TRBV7-8 and TRBJ2-1, the CDR3 gives the full variable domain: GAGVSQSPRYKVAKRGQDVALRCDPISGHVSLFWYQQALGQGPEFLTYFQNEAQLDKSGLPSDRFFAERPEGSVSTLKIQRTQQEDSAVYLCASSLGQGRYNVQFFGPGTRLTVL.

The sample holds a few counts of this clonotype. This rearrangement joins TRBV15 to TRBJ2-3, with 11 bases matching TRBD2. Germline V lookup: CDR1 LNHNV, CDR2 YYDKDF (reference sequence). The V and J ends lost 3 bases and 0 bases, in that order; junction bases with no gene match: 5. The CDR3 loop spans 17 amino acids. The DNA for the CDR3 is TGTGCCACCAGCAGGCAAGGGACTAGCGGTAGCACAGATACGCAGTATTTT. As protein: CATSRQGTSGSTDTQYF.

This clonotype has at least ten counts. V usage is TRBV20-1 and J usage is TRBJ2-7; TRBD2 aligns across 10 bases. V was clipped by 3 bases and J by 6 bases; unmatched bases: 5. The CDR3 covers 13 residues. Germline lookup yields CDR1 DFQATT and CDR2 SNEGSKA (reference sequence). The DNA for the CDR3 is TGCAGTGCTAGCAAAGGACTAGCGGCCGAGCAGTACGTC. As protein: CSASKGLAAEQYV.

The V gene is TRBV7-9, the J gene TRBJ2-3; 9 bases are a match to TRBD2. The CDR3 extends over 16 amino acids. CDR1 and CDR2 from the germline V gene are SEHNR and FQNEAQ (reference sequence). V shed 2 bases, J shed 1 base, and the junction held 4 bases outside the gene matches. CDR3 coding DNA: TGTGCCAGCAGCTTACCTGCTAGCGGGGGCACAGATACGCAGTATTTT. Its translation: CASSLPASGGTDTQYF.

This clonotype was detected many times. For the CDR3, the DNA is TGTGCCAGCAGTTCGGACGGATCAAACACAGATACGCAGTATTTT. Its translation: CASSSDGSNTDTQYF. The chain has TRBV6-4 and TRBJ2-3, with D unclear. Germline V lookup: CDR1 MRHNA, CDR2 SNTAGT. CDR3 length: 15 residues. V gave up 5 bases and J gave up 2 bases, with 14 bases separating them.

There are a few counts of this clonotype. The chain carries TRBV27 and TRBJ2-7; D is possibly TRBD2 (7 bases). Germline V CDR1 and CDR2: MNHEY, SMNVEV (reference sequence). The CDR3 covers 11 residues. The CDR3 DNA follows: TGTGAGGGGGGAGGGTACCACGAGCAGTACTTC. This sequence encodes CEGGGYHEQYF.

The chain uses TRBV20-1 and TRBJ1-3, with 8 bases aligning to TRBD1. Germline V gene lookup returns CDR1 DFQATT and CDR2 SNEGSKA (reference sequence). This CDR3 is 15 amino acids long. V gave up 0 bases and J gave up 2 bases; unmatched junction bases: 3. Here the CDR3 reads CSARDSRGPGNTIYF. The CDR3 nucleotides are TGCAGTGCTAGAGATTCCAGGGGGCCTGGAAACACCATATATTTT.

A few counts support this clonotype. The V and J genes are TRBV11-2 and TRBJ2-3, with 8 bases that match TRBD1. This CDR3 is 14 amino acids long. V was pared by 0 bases and J by 10 bases, with 6 bases of the junction left unmatched. Germline V gene data show CDR1 as SGHAT and CDR2 as FQNNGV. CDR3 coding DNA: TGTGCCAGCAGCTTAGATTGGACAGGGCCTGCGCAGTATTTT. Its protein is CASSLDWTGPAQYF.

This clonotype was recorded at least ten times. V gene TRBV7-9 combines with J gene TRBJ2-2; D ambiguous. Germline loops: CDR1 SEHNR, CDR2 FQNEAQ (reference sequence). The CDR3 spans 13 residues. Trimming removed 2 bases from V and 1 base from J, with 2 bases in between. CDR3 loop: CASSLRNTGELFF. The CDR3 coding sequence is TGTGCCAGCAGCTTAAGGAACACCGGGGAGCTGTTTTTT.

This clonotype was detected only a few times. This chain links TRBV18 with TRBJ1-1, with TRBD1 matching over 8 bases. In germline, CDR1 is KGHSH, CDR2 LQKENI. CDR3 length: 14 amino acids. V lost 3 bases, J lost 6 bases, and 6 bases stayed unmatched. In DNA, the CDR3 is TGTGCCAGCTCACCCCCCGGGACAGGATCTGAAGCTTTCTTT. This codes for CASSPPGTGSEAFF.

This clonotype has just a few counts. V gene TRBV5-1 combines with J gene TRBJ1-1; TRBD1 agrees at 11 bases. The CDR3 is made up of 13 amino acids. V was pared by 5 bases and J by 5 bases, with 2 bases of the junction left unmatched. Germline CDR1 reads SGHRS; CDR2 reads YFSETQ. The CDR3 bases are TGCGCCAGCAGAGGACAGGGGGCGACTGAAGCTTTCTTT. Its translation: CASRGQGATEAFF.

This clonotype showed up just a few times. The chain couples TRBV20-1 to TRBJ2-2; 7 positions agree with TRBD1. The germline CDR1 and CDR2 sequences are DFQATT and SNEGSKA (reference sequence). V gave up 5 bases and J gave up 7 bases; unmatched junction bases: 10. The CDR3 sequence is 14 residues long. The CDR3 protein is CSAARTGRNGELFF. CDR3 nucleotide sequence: TGCAGTGCTGCCCGGACAGGAAGGAACGGGGAGCTGTTTTTT.

This clonotype was seen only a few times. A much larger clone is a single base away; this may be a read error. The rearrangement uses TRBV7-2 and TRBJ2-7; possible D gene TRBD1, 5 bases. CDR1 and CDR2 from the germline V gene are SGHTA and FQGNSA. The V and J ends lost 0 bases and 1 base respectively, with 10 bases between them. The CDR3 runs to 15 residues. In nucleotides, the CDR3 is TGTGCCAGCAGCTTAGCGCCCAGGGCTTCCTACGAGCAGTACTTC. This sequence encodes CASSLAPRASYEQYF.

This clonotype has at least ten counts. The chain couples TRBV6-1 to TRBJ2-2; D is undetermined. The CDR3 contains 15 residues. Germline CDR1 and CDR2: MNHNS and SASEGT. Trimming cost V 5 bases and J 4 bases, with 14 bases left between them. The CDR3 spells CASSSGSPFTGELFF. Written as DNA, the CDR3 is TGTGCCAGCAGTTCCGGGTCGCCTTTCACCGGGGAGCTGTTTTTT.

This clonotype was counted a few times. The V call is TRBV12-3 or TRBV12-4, the J call TRBJ1-1, with 12 bases aligning to TRBD1. J lost 4 bases, V lost 2 bases, and 5 bases had no gene match. This CDR3 has 16 amino acids. This CDR3 reads CASSLNRDRGPTEAFF. The CDR3, as DNA: TGTGCCAGCAGTTTAAACCGGGACAGGGGGCCCACTGAAGCTTTCTTT.